The 10 T cell receptor beta chains presented below share a single source sample, sequenced in a study of metastatic and nonmetastatic thyroid tumors. Nobody among the patients had been given any treatment before thyroid surgery. TCRdb ran MiXCR on the PCR reads. The sample records approximately 65,000 clones, about 4% being singletons. The source material was blood. All receptors come from a female donor with papillary thyroid cancer or a benign thyroid nodule (not recorded which). Some clones in this sample may be carry-over from other donors' samples.

This clone was seen at least ten times. The genes are TRBV12-3 or TRBV12-4 and TRBJ1-6; 10 bases map to TRBD1. CDR3 length: 15 residues. V lost 3 bases, J lost 10 bases, and 6 bases stayed unmatched. The CDR3 DNA reads as TGTGCCAGCAGTTTTATGGGACAGGGGCCATCACCCCTCCACTTT. Residues: CASSFMGQGPSPLHF.

There are many counts of this clone. The CDR3 region is CVNQAGNTEAFF. CDR3 coding DNA: TGTGTCAACCAAGCAGGGAACACTGAAGCTTTCTTT. This chain joins TRBV12-3 or TRBV12-4 and TRBJ1-1; D remains unclear. The CDR3 runs 12 residues.

This clone was recorded many times. DNA of the CDR3: TGCAGTGCTCCACAGGGGCTCAGCTCCTACGAGCAGTACTTC. Its translation is CSAPQGLSSYEQYF. The J gene is TRBJ2-7, the V gene TRBV20-1, with 7 bases matching TRBD1. The CDR3 sequence is 14 residues long. The V gene's germline CDR1 is DFQATT and CDR2 SNEGSKA (reference sequence). With V trimmed by 5 bases and J by 0 bases, 7 bases remained unmatched.

The V call is TRBV6-2 or TRBV6-3, the J call TRBJ2-7; 9 bases are shared with TRBD1. Unmatched junction bases numbered 10, after V lost 8 bases and J lost 5 bases. The CDR3 covers 14 residues. Germline CDR1 reads MNHEY; CDR2 reads SVGEGT. CDR3 sequence: CASGRDRVAHEQYF. The CDR3 DNA sequence: TGTGCCAGCGGGCGGGACAGGGTTGCGCACGAGCAGTACTTC.

This clone has ten or more counts. The CDR3 sequence is CASSSRDFTSYEQYF. CDR3 nucleotides: TGTGCCAGCAGCTCCCGGGATTTCACCTCCTACGAGCAGTACTTC. J is TRBJ2-7 and V is TRBV5-4; TRBD2 might be the D (5 bases). Trimming cost V 3 bases and J 0 bases, with 13 bases left between them. The CDR3 sequence is 15 residues long. Germline CDR1 and CDR2: SGHNT and YYREEE (reference sequence).

This clone was counted only a few times. The gene calls are TRBV3-1 and TRBJ2-5; no firm D call. The CDR3 sequence is 12 residues long. Germline assignment: CDR1 LGHDT and CDR2 YNNKEL (reference sequence). V was cut by 5 bases and J by 0 bases, with 4 bases left in between. The CDR3 DNA is TGTGCCAGCAGCAGACACCAAGAGACCCAGTACTTC. This encodes CASSRHQETQYF.

This clone occurred many times. The gene calls are TRBV6-1 and TRBJ1-1; D perhaps matches TRBD1 (6 bases). Deletions cut 5 bases from V and 0 bases from J, with 13 bases between. The germline V gene encodes CDR1 MNHNS and CDR2 SASEGT. The CDR3 length is 15 residues. As DNA, the CDR3 is TGTGCCAGCAGTAGACGGACAGCAATGAACACTGAAGCTTTCTTT. Translated, it gives CASSRRTAMNTEAFF.

This clone was seen many times. One junction end does not reproduce the germline sequence, and a read error may be involved. This sequence joins TRBV12-5 and TRBJ1-2; the D gene is possibly TRBD1 (5 bases). Germline V CDR1 and CDR2: LGHNT, FRNRAP. The CDR3 length is 18 residues. CDR3 residues: CASGLVLGVKPLNYGHTF. CDR3 coding DNA: TGTGCTAGTGGTTTGGTTCTGGGGGTTAAACCCCTAAACTATGGCCACACCTTC.

This clone was recorded at least ten times. The rearrangement joins TRBV6-1 to TRBJ1-5; TRBD1 matches 10 bases. V lost 8 bases, J lost 6 bases, and 4 bases stayed unmatched. This CDR3 comprises 13 residues. CDR1 is MNHNS, CDR2 SASEGT, per germline. The CDR3 DNA is TGTGCCAGCGGTGGGGACAGGGGTCAGCCCCAGCATTTT. It is translated as CASGGDRGQPQHF.

This clone was counted many times. This CDR3 reads CASSLGASGSDTQYF. CDR3 bases: TGTGCCAGCAGCTTGGGGGCTAGCGGGTCAGATACGCAGTATTTT. The chain is built from TRBV11-3 and TRBJ2-3; 8 nucleotides agree with TRBD2. CDR1 is SGHNT, CDR2 YENEEA, per germline. Trimming took 3 bases from V and 4 from J; bases not matched to a gene: 6. The CDR3 extends over 15 amino acids.